One and the same sample provided the 23 T cell receptor beta chains below, sequenced in a study of PD-1 blockade in classical Hodgkin lymphoma. The time point is: cycle 4 day 1 (C4D1), after more than 5 weeks of nivolumab. The patients all showed relapse after autologous stem cell transplantation, while their brentuximab vedotin exposure varied. TCRdb's table, derived via immunoSEQ multiplex PCR, lists solely in-frame clones and lacks some. The sample lists 35,000 to 50,000 clones, roughly two thirds occurring once. The starting material was peripheral blood mononuclear cells (PBMCs), obtained before the fourth cycle of nivolumab. The receptor set was obtained from a human donor with classical Hodgkin lymphoma.

V and J are TRBV4-2 and TRBJ2-7; TRBD2 aligns across 10 bases. CDR1 is LGHNA and CDR2 is YNFKEQ in the germline V gene. Germline trimming cut 5 bases from V and 13 bases from J; bases unmatched to any gene: 11. The CDR3 contains 13 residues. The chain's CDR3 is CASSLTLAGESYF. The CDR3 nucleotides read TGTGCCAGCAGCTTGACCCTAGCGGGAGAGAGTTACTTC.

The chain joins TRBV5-1 to TRBJ2-1; the D is unclear. There are 15 residues in the CDR3. The V gene's germline CDR1 is SGHRS and CDR2 YFSETQ. Trimming took off 4 bases at V and 0 bases at J, with 11 bases between the two ends. The chain's CDR3 is CASSPTPSSYNEQFF. Written as DNA, the CDR3 is TGCGCCAGCAGCCCTACCCCTAGCTCCTACAATGAGCAGTTCTTC.

J is TRBJ1-1 and V is TRBV19; D unclear. The V end was cut by 5 bases, the J end by 1 base, with 11 bases between. This CDR3 contains 14 residues. Germline V gives CDR1 LNHDA, CDR2 SQIVND (reference sequence). Here the CDR3 DNA reads TGTGCCAGTAGTGCGGTTTGGGGGAACACTGAAGCTTTCTTT. It yields the protein CASSAVWGNTEAFF. Filled out from reference TRBV19 and TRBJ1-1, the complete variable domain reads DGGITQSPKYLFRKEGQNVTLSCEQNLNHDAMYWYRQDPGQGLRLIYYSQIVNDFQKGDIAEGYSVSREKKESFPLTVTSAQKNPTAFYLCASSAVWGNTEAFFGQGTRLTVV.

The genes are TRBV11-2 and TRBJ2-7; 10 nucleotides match TRBD2. The CDR3 covers 15 residues. CDR1 is SGHAT and CDR2 is FQNNGV in the germline V gene. The J segment lost 4 bases and the V segment lost 2 bases, leaving 5 bases of the junction unmatched. For the CDR3, the DNA is TGTGCCAGCAGCTTAAGTACTAGCGGGGCTTACGAGCAGTACTTC. Translated, it gives CASSLSTSGAYEQYF.

This chain links TRBV5-6 with TRBJ1-4; 7 nucleotides match TRBD1. Germline CDR1 SGHDT, CDR2 YYEEEE. The CDR3 sequence is 14 residues long. V was pared by 4 bases and J by 3 bases, with 3 bases of the junction left unmatched. The CDR3 DNA sequence: TGTGCCAGCAGCGGCAGGGGGGCTAATGAAAAACTGTTTTTT. Protein sequence: CASSGRGANEKLFF.

The rearrangement joins TRBV5-6 to TRBJ1-2; tentatively, D is TRBD1 (6 bases). The CDR3 is 15 amino acids. Trimming stripped 3 bases from V and 7 bases from J, with 19 bases between. In germline, CDR1 is SGHDT, CDR2 YYEEEE. DNA for the CDR3: TGTGCCAGCAGCTCCGCGGACAGCTTAGGGGCTGGCTACACCTTC. As protein: CASSSADSLGAGYTF.

The rearrangement joins TRBV2 to TRBJ1-5; D gene unclear. V was cut by 3 bases and J by 5 bases, with 14 bases left in between. CDR3 length equals 15 residues. Germline assignment: CDR1 SNHLY and CDR2 FYNNEI. CDR3 region: CASSEDGRPYQPQHF. For the CDR3, the DNA is TGTGCCAGCAGTGAGGATGGACGGCCTTATCAGCCCCAGCATTTT.

This clone was picked up a small number of times. This chain uses TRBV10-3 with TRBJ1-2; 7 bases map to TRBD1. This CDR3 region has 17 residues. Germline V CDR1 and CDR2: ENHRY, SYGVKD. With 3 bases clipped from V and 3 bases from J, the junction kept 13 bases outside the gene matches. Here the CDR3 reads CAISDPAPRQGDYGYTF. CDR3 in DNA: TGTGCCATCAGTGACCCCGCTCCGCGACAGGGAGACTATGGCTACACCTTC.

This clone was detected only a few times. The V call is TRBV1, the J call TRBJ1-6. TRBV1 corresponds to a pseudogene. CDR3 length: 15 residues. CDR3 sequence (DNA): TGCACCAGCAGCCAATCGGGGGATTGCAATTCACCCCTCCACTTT. This translates into CTSSQSGDCNSPLHF.

The rearrangement uses TRBV19 and TRBJ2-5, with TRBD2 identical over 11 bases. The J call may be in error: the DNA end matches TRBJ2-7 better. Per germline, CDR1 LNHDA and CDR2 SQIVND (reference sequence). This CDR3 has 16 amino acids. The CDR3 here is CASSVPLAGGLNEQYF. CDR3 in DNA: TGTGCCAGTAGTGTTCCCTTAGCGGGGGGGCTGAACGAGCAGTACTTC.

The genes are TRBV9 and TRBJ2-7; perhaps TRBD2 as D (6 bases). This CDR3 region has 15 residues. Between the trimmed V and J ends, which lost 4 bases and 0 bases, there was a span of 14 bases. Germline V gene lookup returns CDR1 SGDLS and CDR2 YYNGEE. In DNA, the CDR3 is TGTGCCAGCAGCATTAGTAGCGGAATCTCCTACGAGCAGTACTTC. Its protein is CASSISSGISYEQYF.

In nucleotides, the CDR3 is TGCGCCAGCAGCCAAGTCTCGGGGACTGATGAAGCTTTCTTT. It codes for CASSQVSGTDEAFF. The chain carries TRBV4-1 and TRBJ1-1; tentatively, D is TRBD1 (5 bases). Germline V gives CDR1 MGHRA, CDR2 YSYEKL. CDR3 size: 14 residues. Trimming cost V 1 base and J 7 bases, with 13 bases left between them.

V usage is TRBV6-6 and J usage is TRBJ1-4; possibly TRBD1 for D (5 bases). The germline CDR1 and CDR2 sequences are MNHNY and SVGAGI (reference sequence). The CDR3 runs 15 residues. Trimming left V 6 bases short and J 3 bases short, with 14 bases between. CDR3 region: CASRQGHGANEKLFF. CDR3 coding DNA: TGTGCCAGCAGGCAGGGCCACGGGGCTAATGAAAAACTGTTTTTT.

The V call is TRBV6-4, the J call TRBJ2-3; TRBD2 agrees at 12 bases. The CDR3 has 18 residues. V shed 0 bases, J shed 4 bases, and the junction held 8 bases outside the gene matches. CDR1 is MRHNA and CDR2 is SNTAGT in the germline V gene. The chain's CDR3 is CASSDSRLAGGLSDTQYF. The CDR3 nucleotides are TGTGCCAGCAGTGACTCGCGGCTAGCGGGGGGGCTGTCAGATACGCAGTATTTT.

Within the sample, this clone is medium-sized. The DNA for the CDR3 is TGTGCCAGCCACAGGGGGAGTACTGAAGCTTTCTTT. The encoded protein is CASHRGSTEAFF. The chain recombines TRBV6-1 with TRBJ1-1; 8 nucleotides agree with TRBD1. Germline V CDR1 and CDR2: MNHNS, SASEGT. The J segment lost 5 bases and the V segment lost 8 bases, leaving 4 bases of the junction unmatched. The CDR3 is 12 amino acids.

J is TRBJ2-7 and V is TRBV4-1, with TRBD1 matching over 8 bases. J lost 3 bases, V lost 0 bases, and 7 bases had no gene match. CDR1 and CDR2 from the germline V gene are MGHRA and YSYEKL. The CDR3 is 16 residues long. The CDR3 DNA follows: TGCGCCAGCAGCCAAGATCTGGACAGGGCGCGCTACGAGCAGTACTTC. Amino acid sequence: CASSQDLDRARYEQYF.

Points on this clone: Its ends do not fully match the called genes, so a read error is possible. J is TRBJ2-7 and V is TRBV6-5, with 8 bases matching TRBD1. In germline, CDR1 is MNHEY, CDR2 SVGAGI. The CDR3 totals 14 residues. This CDR3 is CAISESDRGYEQYF. In nucleotides, the CDR3 is TGTGCCATCAGTGAGTCAGACAGGGGCTACGAGCAGTACTTC.

V gene TRBV9 combines with J gene TRBJ2-5; D is ambiguous. V was pared by 3 bases and J by 2 bases, with 11 bases between. The germline gives CDR1 SGDLS, CDR2 YYNGEE. This CDR3 comprises 14 residues. The CDR3 DNA reads TGTGCCAGCAGCGCCTTTGTCCAACAAGAGACCCAGTACTTC. It encodes CASSAFVQQETQYF.

This clone was found once. The rearrangement uses TRBV2 and TRBJ2-1; either TRBD1 or TRBD2 may fit D (5 bases each). The CDR3 spans 14 residues. Trimming shortened V by 8 bases and J by 2 bases, and 13 bases separated the two germline ends. Germline lookup yields CDR1 SNHLY and CDR2 FYNNEI. The CDR3: CASVGTETYNEQFF. The CDR3, as DNA: TGTGCCAGCGTAGGGACCGAGACCTACAATGAGCAGTTCTTC.

The rearrangement links TRBV4-1 to TRBJ2-2; no firm D call. CDR1 is MGHRA and CDR2 is YSYEKL in the germline V gene. The length of the CDR3 is 14 residues. The germline V and J ends were trimmed by 3 bases and 1 base, with 6 bases remaining between them. As DNA, the CDR3 is TGCGCCAGCAGCCAGATAATGAACACCGGGGAGCTGTTTTTT. It is translated as CASSQIMNTGELFF.

The genes are TRBV6-1 and TRBJ1-6; TRBD1 matches 10 bases. CDR3 length equals 15 residues. V gave up 3 bases and J gave up 8 bases; unmatched junction bases: 4. In germline, CDR1 is MNHNS, CDR2 SASEGT. For the CDR3, the DNA is TGTGCCAGCAGTGAGCCGGGACAGGGGTATTCACCCCTCCACTTT. Translation gives CASSEPGQGYSPLHF.

The chain is built from TRBV5-8 and TRBJ2-7; no definite D call. CDR1 is SGHTS, CDR2 YDEGEE, per germline. The CDR3 consists of 13 residues. V lost 0 bases and J 1 base, leaving 5 bases between the germline ends. CDR3 in amino acids: CASSLGRSYEQYF. In DNA form, the CDR3 reads TGTGCCAGCAGCTTGGGAAGATCCTACGAGCAGTACTTC.

The chain carries TRBV7-6 and TRBJ2-5, with 15 bases identical to TRBD2. Germline V lookup: CDR1 SGHVS, CDR2 FNYEAQ. CDR3 size: 19 residues. V shed 4 bases, J shed 6 bases, and the junction held 15 bases outside the gene matches. CDR3 residues: CASSSKMPWTSGGAQTQYF. In nucleotides, the CDR3 is TGTGCCAGCAGCTCCAAAATGCCCTGGACTAGCGGGGGGGCGCAGACCCAGTACTTC.